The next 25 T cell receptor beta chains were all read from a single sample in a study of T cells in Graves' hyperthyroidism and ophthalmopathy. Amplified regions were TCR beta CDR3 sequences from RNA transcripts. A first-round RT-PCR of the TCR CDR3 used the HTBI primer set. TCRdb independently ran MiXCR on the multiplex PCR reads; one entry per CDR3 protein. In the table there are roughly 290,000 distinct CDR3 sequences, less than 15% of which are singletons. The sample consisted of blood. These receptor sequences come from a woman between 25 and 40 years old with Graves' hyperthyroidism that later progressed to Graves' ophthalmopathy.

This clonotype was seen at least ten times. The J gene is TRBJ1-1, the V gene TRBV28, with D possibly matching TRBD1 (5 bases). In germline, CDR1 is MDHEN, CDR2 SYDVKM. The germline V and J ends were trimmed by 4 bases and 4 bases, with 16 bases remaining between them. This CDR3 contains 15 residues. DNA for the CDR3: TGTGCCAGCAGTTGGGGGGGGGGTTCAATCACTGAAGCTTTCTTT. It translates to CASSWGGGSITEAFF. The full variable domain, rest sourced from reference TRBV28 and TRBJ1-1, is DVKVTQSSRYLVKRTGEKVFLECVQDMDHENMFWYRQDPGLGLRLIYFSYDVKMKEKGDIPEGYSVSREKKERFSLILESASTNQTSMYLCASSWGGGSITEAFFGQGTRLTVV.

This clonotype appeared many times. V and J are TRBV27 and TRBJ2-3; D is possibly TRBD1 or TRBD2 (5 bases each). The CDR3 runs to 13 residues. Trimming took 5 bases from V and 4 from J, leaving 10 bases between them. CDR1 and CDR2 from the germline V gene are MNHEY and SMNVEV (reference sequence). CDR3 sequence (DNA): TGTGCCAGCAGTCCCCTGGGGGCAGATACGCAGTATTTT. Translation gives CASSPLGADTQYF.

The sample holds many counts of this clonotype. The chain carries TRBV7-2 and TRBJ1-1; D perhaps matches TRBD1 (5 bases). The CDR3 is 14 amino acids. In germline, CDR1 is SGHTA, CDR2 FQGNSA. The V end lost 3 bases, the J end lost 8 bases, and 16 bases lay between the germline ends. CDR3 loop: CASSFRGTGPEAFF. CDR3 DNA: TGTGCCAGCAGCTTTAGGGGAACAGGCCCCGAAGCTTTCTTT.

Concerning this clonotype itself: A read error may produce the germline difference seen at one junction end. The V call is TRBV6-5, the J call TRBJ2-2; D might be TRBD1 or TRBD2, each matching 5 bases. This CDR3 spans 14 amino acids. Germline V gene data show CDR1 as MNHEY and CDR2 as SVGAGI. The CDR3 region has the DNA TGTGCCAGCAGTGGGAGCCTGGACACCGGGGAGCCGTTTTTT. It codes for CASSGSLDTGEPFF.

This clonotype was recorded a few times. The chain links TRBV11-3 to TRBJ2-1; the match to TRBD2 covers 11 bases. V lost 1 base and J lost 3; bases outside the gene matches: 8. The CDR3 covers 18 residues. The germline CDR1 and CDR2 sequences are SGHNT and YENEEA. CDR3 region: CASSLGATSGSHYNEQFF. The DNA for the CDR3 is TGTGCCAGCAGCTTAGGGGCAACTAGCGGGAGTCACTACAATGAGCAGTTCTTC.

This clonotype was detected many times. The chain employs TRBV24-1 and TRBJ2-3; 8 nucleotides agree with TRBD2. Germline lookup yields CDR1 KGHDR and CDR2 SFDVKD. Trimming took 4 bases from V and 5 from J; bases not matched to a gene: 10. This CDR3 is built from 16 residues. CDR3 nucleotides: TGTGCCACCAGTGAAGCGGGAGTGGGTCGAGTAGATACGCAGTATTTT. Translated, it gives CATSEAGVGRVDTQYF.

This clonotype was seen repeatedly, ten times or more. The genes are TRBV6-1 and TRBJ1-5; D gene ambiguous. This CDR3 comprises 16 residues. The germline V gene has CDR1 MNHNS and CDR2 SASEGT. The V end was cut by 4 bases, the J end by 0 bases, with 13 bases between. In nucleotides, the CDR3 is TGTGCCAGCAGTGTCGAAACAATTAATAGCAATCAGCCCCAGCATTTT. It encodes CASSVETINSNQPQHF.

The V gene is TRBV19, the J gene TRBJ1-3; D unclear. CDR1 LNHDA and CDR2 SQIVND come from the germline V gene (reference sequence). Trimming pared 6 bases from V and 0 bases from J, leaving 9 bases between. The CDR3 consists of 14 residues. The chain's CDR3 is CASSAQSSGNTIYF. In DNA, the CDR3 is TGTGCCAGTAGCGCTCAAAGCTCTGGAAACACCATATATTTT.

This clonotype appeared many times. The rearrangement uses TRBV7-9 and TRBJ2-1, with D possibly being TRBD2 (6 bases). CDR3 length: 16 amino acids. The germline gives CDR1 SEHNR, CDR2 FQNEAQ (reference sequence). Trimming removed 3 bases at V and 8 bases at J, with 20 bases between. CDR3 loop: CASSFSVGPTGDEQFF. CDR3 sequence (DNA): TGTGCCAGCAGCTTCTCGGTAGGCCCAACGGGGGATGAGCAGTTCTTC. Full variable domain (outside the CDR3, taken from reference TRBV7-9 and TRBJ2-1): DTGVSQNPRHKITKRGQNVTFRCDPISEHNRLYWYRQTLGQGPEFLTYFQNEAQLEKSRLLSDRFSAERPKGSFSTLEIQRTEQGDSAMYLCASSFSVGPTGDEQFFGPGTRLTVL.

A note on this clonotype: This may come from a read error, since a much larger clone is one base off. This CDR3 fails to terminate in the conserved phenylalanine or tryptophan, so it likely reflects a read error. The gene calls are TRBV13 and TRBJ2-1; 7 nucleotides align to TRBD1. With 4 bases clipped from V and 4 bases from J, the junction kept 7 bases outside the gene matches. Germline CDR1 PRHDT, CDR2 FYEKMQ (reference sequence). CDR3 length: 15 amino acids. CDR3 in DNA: TGTGCCAGCAGCTCCGGGACAGCTATTTACAATGAGCAGTTCTCC. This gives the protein CASSSGTAIYNEQFS.

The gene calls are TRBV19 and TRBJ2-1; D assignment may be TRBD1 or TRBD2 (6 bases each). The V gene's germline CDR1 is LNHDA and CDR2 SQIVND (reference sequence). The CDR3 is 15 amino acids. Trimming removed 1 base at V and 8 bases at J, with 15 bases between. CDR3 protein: CASSIGGAYWDEQFF. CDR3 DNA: TGTGCCAGTAGTATAGGGGGGGCGTACTGGGATGAGCAGTTCTTC.

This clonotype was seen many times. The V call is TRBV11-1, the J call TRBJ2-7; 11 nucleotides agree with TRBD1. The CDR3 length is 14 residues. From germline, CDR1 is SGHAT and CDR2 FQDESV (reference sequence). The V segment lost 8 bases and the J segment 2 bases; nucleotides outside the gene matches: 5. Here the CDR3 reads CASGDRGLTYEQYF. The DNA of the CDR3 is TGTGCCAGCGGGGACAGGGGGTTGACCTACGAGCAGTACTTC.

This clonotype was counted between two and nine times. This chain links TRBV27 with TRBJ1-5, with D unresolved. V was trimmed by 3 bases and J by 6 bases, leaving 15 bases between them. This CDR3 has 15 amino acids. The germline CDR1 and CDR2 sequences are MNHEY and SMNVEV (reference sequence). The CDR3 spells CASSFGRGNFQPQHF. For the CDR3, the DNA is TGTGCCAGCAGTTTTGGTCGGGGAAATTTTCAGCCCCAGCATTTT.

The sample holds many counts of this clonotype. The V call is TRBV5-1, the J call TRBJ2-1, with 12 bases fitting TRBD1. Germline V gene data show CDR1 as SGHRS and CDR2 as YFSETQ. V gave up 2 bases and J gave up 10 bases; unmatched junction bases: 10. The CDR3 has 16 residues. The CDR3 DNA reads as TGCGCCAGCAGCTTAACCGGGACAGGGGGCAAACGGGAGCAGTTCTTC. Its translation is CASSLTGTGGKREQFF.

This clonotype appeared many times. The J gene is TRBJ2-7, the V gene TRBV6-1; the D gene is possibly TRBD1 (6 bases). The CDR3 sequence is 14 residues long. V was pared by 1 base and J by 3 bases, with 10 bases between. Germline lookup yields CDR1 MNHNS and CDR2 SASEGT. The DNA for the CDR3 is TGTGCCAGCAGTGAAGGGACAGACTTCTACGAGCAGTACTTC. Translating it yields CASSEGTDFYEQYF.

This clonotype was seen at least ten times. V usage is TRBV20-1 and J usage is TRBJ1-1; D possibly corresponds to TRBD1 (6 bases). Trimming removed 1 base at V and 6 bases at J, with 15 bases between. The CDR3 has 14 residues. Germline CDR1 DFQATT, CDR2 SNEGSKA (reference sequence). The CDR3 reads CSARVPGARAEAFF. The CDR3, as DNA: TGCAGTGCTAGAGTCCCAGGGGCGAGAGCTGAAGCTTTCTTT.

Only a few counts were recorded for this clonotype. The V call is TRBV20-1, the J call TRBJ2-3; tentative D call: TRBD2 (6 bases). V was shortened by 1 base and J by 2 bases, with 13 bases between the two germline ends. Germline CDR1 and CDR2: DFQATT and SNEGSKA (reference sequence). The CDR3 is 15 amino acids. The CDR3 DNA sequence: TGCAGTGCTAGAGGTCATCGGGGGTTCACAGATACGCAGTATTTT. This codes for CSARGHRGFTDTQYF.

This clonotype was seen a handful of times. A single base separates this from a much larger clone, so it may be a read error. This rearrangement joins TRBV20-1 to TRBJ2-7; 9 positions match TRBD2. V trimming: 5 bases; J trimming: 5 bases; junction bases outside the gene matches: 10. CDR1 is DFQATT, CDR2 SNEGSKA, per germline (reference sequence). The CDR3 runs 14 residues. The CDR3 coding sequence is TGCAGTGCTGGCCTGGCGGGAGGGCCCCACGAGCAGTACTTC. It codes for CSAGLAGGPHEQYF.

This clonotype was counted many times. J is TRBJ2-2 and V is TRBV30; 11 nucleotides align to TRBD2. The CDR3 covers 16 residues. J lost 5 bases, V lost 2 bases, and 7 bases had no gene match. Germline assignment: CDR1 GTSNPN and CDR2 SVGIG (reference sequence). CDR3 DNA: TGTGCCTGGAGTCGCGGGACTAGCGGTCAGACCGGGGAGCTGTTTTTT. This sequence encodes CAWSRGTSGQTGELFF.

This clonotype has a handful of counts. CDR3 loop: CASNSVGTGVWNEQFF. CDR3 DNA sequence: TGTGCCAGCAACTCTGTGGGGACAGGGGTATGGAATGAGCAGTTCTTC. The gene calls are TRBV7-9 and TRBJ2-1; TRBD1 matches at 10 bases. The germline CDR1 and CDR2 sequences are SEHNR and FQNEAQ (reference sequence). The ends lost 7 bases at V and 7 bases at J; junction bases unmatched: 13. CDR3 size: 16 residues.

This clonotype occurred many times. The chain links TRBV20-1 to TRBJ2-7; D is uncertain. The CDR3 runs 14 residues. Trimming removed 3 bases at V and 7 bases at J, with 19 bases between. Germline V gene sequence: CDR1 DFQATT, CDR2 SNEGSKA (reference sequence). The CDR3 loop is CSASGPGPLGEQYF. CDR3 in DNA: TGCAGTGCTAGCGGCCCGGGCCCCCTTGGAGAGCAGTACTTC.

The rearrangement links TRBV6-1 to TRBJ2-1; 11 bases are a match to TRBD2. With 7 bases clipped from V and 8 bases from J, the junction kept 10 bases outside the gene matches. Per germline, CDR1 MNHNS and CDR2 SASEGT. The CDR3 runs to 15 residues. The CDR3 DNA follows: TGTGCCAGCACTCCACTAGCGGGAGTCATTCATGAGCAGTTCTTC. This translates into CASTPLAGVIHEQFF.

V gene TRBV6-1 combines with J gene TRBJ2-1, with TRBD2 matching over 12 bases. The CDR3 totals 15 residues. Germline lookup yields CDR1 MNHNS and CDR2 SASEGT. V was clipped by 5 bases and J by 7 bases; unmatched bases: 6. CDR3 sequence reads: CASSTLAGGLNEQFF. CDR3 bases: TGTGCCAGCAGTACCCTAGCGGGAGGGCTTAATGAGCAGTTCTTC.

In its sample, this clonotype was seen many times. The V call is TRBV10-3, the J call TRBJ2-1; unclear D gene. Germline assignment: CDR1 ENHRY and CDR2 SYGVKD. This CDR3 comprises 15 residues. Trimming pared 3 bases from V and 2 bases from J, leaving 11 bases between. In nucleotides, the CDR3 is TGTGCCATCAGTGAACAGTGGGGTACCTACAATGAGCAGTTCTTC. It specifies CAISEQWGTYNEQFF.

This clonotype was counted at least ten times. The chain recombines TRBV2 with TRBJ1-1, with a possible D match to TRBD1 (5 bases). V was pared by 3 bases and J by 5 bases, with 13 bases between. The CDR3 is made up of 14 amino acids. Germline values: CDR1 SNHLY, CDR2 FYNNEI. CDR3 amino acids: CASSEGHTGTEAFF. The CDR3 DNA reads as TGTGCCAGCAGTGAGGGGCACACTGGGACTGAAGCTTTCTTT.